The next 22 T cell receptor beta chains were all read from a single sample in a study of neurological immune-mediated disorders (dated by TCRdb to about 2019). Taken with the paper, the label for time point translates to: longitudinal time-point 3. The library was prepared using 5' RACE. For sequencing, an Illumina HiSeq 2500 was employed. TCRdb applied fastp at Q25 and MiXCR to the public reads, then kept only in-frame beta chains. Identical CDR3 protein sequences are pooled into one entry, listed with their most common genes and DNA. For this sample there are about 45,000 distinct CDR3 sequences; roughly 14% appear just once. The ten largest clones add up to about an eighth of the sample. The sequencing input was PBMCs. All receptors come from a man younger than 40 in good health.

This clonotype was seen at least ten times. V is TRBV7-7 and J is TRBJ2-2; D is unresolved. Germline V gene lookup returns CDR1 SSHAT and CDR2 FNYEAQ (reference sequence). With 5 bases removed from V and 1 base from J, the gap between germline ends came to 5 bases. This CDR3 is 13 amino acids long. The CDR3 here is CASSRENTGELFF. The CDR3 nucleotides are TGTGCCAGCAGCCGAGAGAACACCGGGGAGCTGTTTTTT.

This clonotype occurred many times. The chain joins TRBV29-1 to TRBJ2-5; the D gene is possibly TRBD1 (6 bases). The CDR3 has 16 residues. CDR1 and CDR2 from the germline V gene are SQVTM and ANQGSEA. The V end lost 4 bases, the J end lost 3 bases, and 21 bases lay between the germline ends. The CDR3, as DNA: TGCAGCGTTGTTCGCAGGGGCCTGGTCGACAAAGAGACCCAGTACTTC. The encoded protein is CSVVRRGLVDKETQYF.

This clonotype came up many times. The chain recombines TRBV7-9 with TRBJ2-3, with 9 bases aligning to TRBD1. After removal of 5 bases from V and 4 bases from J, the junction contained 7 bases not matched to a gene. The CDR3 has 15 amino acids. The germline V gene encodes CDR1 SEHNR and CDR2 FQNEAQ (reference sequence). The CDR3 reads CASSQVTGGADTQYF. The CDR3 region has the DNA TGTGCCAGCAGCCAGGTGACAGGGGGAGCAGATACGCAGTATTTT.

The chain employs TRBV19 and TRBJ1-1; D is undetermined. V lost 5 bases, J lost 4 bases, and 20 bases lay in between. This CDR3 has 16 amino acids. Germline loops: CDR1 LNHDA, CDR2 SQIVND (reference sequence). The CDR3 sequence: CASSPPPWRSSTEAFF. The CDR3 bases are TGTGCCAGTAGTCCCCCGCCCTGGAGAAGTAGCACTGAAGCTTTCTTT.

A remark on this clonotype: A much bigger clone sits one base away, suggesting this may be a read error. V usage is TRBV5-1 and J usage is TRBJ2-7; D perhaps matches TRBD1 (6 bases). Germline V CDR1 and CDR2: SGHRS, YFSETQ. V was trimmed by 4 bases and J by 3 bases, leaving 17 bases between them. The CDR3 runs to 15 residues. The CDR3 sequence: CASSQVQGSFYEQYF. In DNA form, the CDR3 reads TGCGCCAGCAGCCAAGTACAGGGTAGCTTCTACGAGCAGTACTTC.

This clonotype turned up a few times. The chain recombines TRBV6-6 with TRBJ1-5, with 7 bases identical to TRBD1. The CDR3 extends over 16 amino acids. Germline CDR1 reads MNHNY; CDR2 reads SVGAGI (reference sequence). V lost 6 bases and J lost 4; bases outside the gene matches: 12. In DNA, the CDR3 is TGTGCCAGCAGAGAGAAACTGATGACAGGGAATCAGCCCCAGCATTTT. Protein product: CASREKLMTGNQPQHF.

This clonotype was seen many times. The chain is built from TRBV6-2 or TRBV6-3 and TRBJ2-7, with no clear D. Germline V CDR1 and CDR2: MNHEY, SVGEGT. The V end lost 5 bases, the J end lost 2 bases, and 10 bases lay between the germline ends. The CDR3 totals 13 residues. CDR3 in amino acids: CASSRTATYEQYF. For the CDR3, the DNA is TGTGCCAGCAGTCGGACCGCCACCTACGAGCAGTACTTC.

This clonotype was observed at least ten times. V usage is TRBV3-1 and J usage is TRBJ2-7, with TRBD2 as a possible D gene (6 bases). This CDR3 spans 13 amino acids. The ends were cut back, 1 base at V and 2 bases at J, with 6 bases in the middle. CDR1 LGHDT and CDR2 YNNKEL come from the germline V gene (reference sequence). CDR3 DNA sequence: TGTGCCAGCAGCCAAGGGGGGGCCTACGAGCAGTACTTC. Translated, it gives CASSQGGAYEQYF.

This clonotype has ten or more counts. The chain uses TRBV20-1 and TRBJ2-1; possible D gene TRBD1, 6 bases. V lost 5 bases and J lost 5, with 13 bases in between. The CDR3 extends over 13 amino acids. The germline V gene has CDR1 DFQATT and CDR2 SNEGSKA (reference sequence). This CDR3 is CSAQGMGNNEQFF. The DNA of the CDR3 is TGCAGTGCTCAGGGGATGGGCAACAATGAGCAGTTCTTC.

The table lists this clonotype with many counts. The chain recombines TRBV5-5 with TRBJ2-7; 9 bases are shared with TRBD2. Germline V CDR1 and CDR2: SGHKS, YYEKEE (reference sequence). This CDR3 is 17 amino acids long. V shed 0 bases, J shed 2 bases, and the junction held 9 bases outside the gene matches. In nucleotides, the CDR3 is TGTGCCAGCAGCTTGGGGGCGTCTAGCGGGGTGGCCTACGAGCAGTACTTC. Translation: CASSLGASSGVAYEQYF.

With regard to this clonotype: This may come from a read error, since a much larger clone is one base off. The chain recombines TRBV6-1 with TRBJ1-2, with a tentative D call TRBD1 (5 bases). The germline V gene encodes CDR1 MNHNS and CDR2 SASEGT. The CDR3 has 16 amino acids. The V and J ends lost 1 base and 5 bases respectively, with 17 bases between them. CDR3 coding DNA: TGTGCCAGCAGTGAAGGCCGAATGGGACGTGGTTATGGCTACACCTTC. This sequence encodes CASSEGRMGRGYGYTF.

This clonotype was recorded many times. The chain employs TRBV10-3 and TRBJ2-7; TRBD1 matches 9 bases. Trimming at V came to 6 bases and at J to 0 bases, leaving 9 bases not matched to a gene. The CDR3 totals 16 residues. Germline V CDR1 and CDR2: ENHRY, SYGVKD. CDR3 sequence (DNA): TGTGCCATCAGGGCCCCCGGGACAGGGAGCTCCTACGAGCAGTACTTC. It codes for CAIRAPGTGSSYEQYF.

This clonotype has at least ten counts. This chain links TRBV19 with TRBJ1-2, with D tentatively TRBD1 (5 bases). The germline V and J ends were trimmed by 7 bases and 2 bases, with 17 bases remaining between them. Germline loops: CDR1 LNHDA, CDR2 SQIVND (reference sequence). CDR3 length: 15 residues. CDR3 sequence: CASMGGEAANYGYTF. CDR3 DNA sequence: TGTGCCAGTATGGGGGGGGAGGCCGCGAACTATGGCTACACCTTC.

This clonotype was found many times. This sequence joins TRBV20-1 and TRBJ2-7; 10 nucleotides align to TRBD2. The CDR3 loop spans 16 amino acids. V was clipped by 8 bases and J by 3 bases; unmatched bases: 16. Germline loops: CDR1 DFQATT, CDR2 SNEGSKA (reference sequence). The CDR3 spells CSTMLAGVTLGYEQYF. The CDR3 coding sequence is TGCAGTACAATGCTAGCGGGAGTTACCCTAGGCTACGAGCAGTACTTC.

Many counts were recorded for this clonotype. The chain has TRBV20-1 and TRBJ1-1; D unresolved. The V end was cut by 5 bases, the J end by 1 base, with 14 bases between. Germline lookup yields CDR1 DFQATT and CDR2 SNEGSKA (reference sequence). The CDR3 runs 14 residues. CDR3 residues: CSAPENGWNTEAFF. The CDR3 DNA reads as TGCAGTGCTCCAGAAAATGGATGGAACACTGAAGCTTTCTTT.

This clonotype came up many times. V is TRBV12-3 or TRBV12-4 and J is TRBJ1-2; 11 positions agree with TRBD1. V gave up 6 bases and J gave up 7 bases; unmatched junction bases: 1. CDR3 size: 12 residues. CDR3 loop: CASRGQGVGYTF. The CDR3 DNA follows: TGTGCCAGCAGGGGACAGGGGGTTGGCTACACCTTC.

At least ten counts were recorded for this clonotype. This rearrangement joins TRBV10-3 to TRBJ2-4, with D maybe TRBD1 (6 bases). The CDR3 consists of 12 residues. Trimming removed 2 bases at V and 12 bases at J, with 11 bases between. The germline gives CDR1 ENHRY, CDR2 SYGVKD. This CDR3 reads CAISEPGAPQYF. DNA of the CDR3: TGTGCCATCAGTGAGCCAGGGGCCCCTCAGTACTTC.

This clonotype has ten or more counts. The rearrangement uses TRBV18 and TRBJ1-5; unclear D gene. Germline CDR1 and CDR2: KGHSH and LQKENI. The V gene lost 3 bases and the J gene lost 0 bases, with 3 bases spanning the gap. This CDR3 has 13 residues. CDR3 region: CASSPFSNQPQHF. The CDR3 DNA reads TGTGCCAGCTCACCTTTTAGCAATCAGCCCCAGCATTTT.

This clonotype appeared many times. The chain has TRBV5-1 and TRBJ2-2, with D possibly TRBD2 on 6 matching bases. The V gene lost 2 bases and the J gene lost 3 bases, with 11 bases spanning the gap. The CDR3 extends over 15 amino acids. Germline CDR1 SGHRS, CDR2 YFSETQ. The CDR3 DNA follows: TGCGCCAGCAGCTTCCCCGGAGGGGACACCGGGGAGCTGTTTTTT. Its translation is CASSFPGGDTGELFF.

This clonotype has a handful of counts. The chain recombines TRBV19 with TRBJ2-1; D is possibly TRBD2 (7 bases). The V gene lost 7 bases and the J gene lost 13 bases, with 20 bases spanning the gap. The CDR3 sequence is 13 residues long. The germline gives CDR1 LNHDA, CDR2 SQIVND (reference sequence). CDR3 amino acids: CASTEGGAGDQFF. CDR3 DNA sequence: TGTGCCAGTACCGAAGGGGGGGCAGGGGACCAGTTCTTC. Drawing the rest from reference TRBV19 and TRBJ2-1, the complete variable domain is DGGITQSPKYLFRKEGQNVTLSCEQNLNHDAMYWYRQDPGQGLRLIYYSQIVNDFQKGDIAEGYSVSREKKESFPLTVTSAQKNPTAFYLCASTEGGAGDQFFGPGTRLTVL.

The V call is TRBV24-1, the J call TRBJ2-5; D is ambiguous. V was pared by 5 bases and J by 4 bases, with 10 bases between. Germline lookup yields CDR1 KGHDR and CDR2 SFDVKD. The CDR3 runs 13 residues. CDR3 residues: CATSVGAPETQYF. CDR3 nucleotide sequence: TGTGCCACCAGTGTTGGTGCTCCAGAGACCCAGTACTTC.

This clonotype was observed at least ten times. V gene TRBV20-1 combines with J gene TRBJ2-3; D gene ambiguous. With 6 bases removed from V and 7 bases from J, the gap between germline ends came to 14 bases. The CDR3 consists of 12 residues. Germline V gives CDR1 DFQATT, CDR2 SNEGSKA (reference sequence). CDR3 residues: CSAPGLSYTQYF. In nucleotides, the CDR3 is TGCAGTGCCCCAGGCCTTAGTTATACGCAGTATTTT.